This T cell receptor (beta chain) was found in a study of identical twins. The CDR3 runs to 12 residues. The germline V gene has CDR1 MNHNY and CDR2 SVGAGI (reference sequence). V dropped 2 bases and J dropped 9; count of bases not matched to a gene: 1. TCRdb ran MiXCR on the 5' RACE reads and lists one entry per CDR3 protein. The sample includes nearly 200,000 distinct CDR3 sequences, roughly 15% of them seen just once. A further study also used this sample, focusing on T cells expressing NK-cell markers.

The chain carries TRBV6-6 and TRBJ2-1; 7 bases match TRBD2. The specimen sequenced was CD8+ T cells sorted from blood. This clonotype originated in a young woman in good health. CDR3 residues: CASSYGLVEQFF. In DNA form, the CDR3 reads TGTGCCAGCAGTTACGGACTAGTTGAGCAGTTCTTC.